This T cell receptor (beta chain) was retrieved from a study of a mutant IDH1 vaccine in newly diagnosed glioma. Only in-frame clones appear in the TCRdb table, and some are missing; sequencing was by immunoSEQ multiplex PCR. The sample lists around 30,000 clones, about 86% occurring once. Time point described: week 47, end of study. The study gave 300 ug of mutant IDH1 20-mer peptide per vaccine dose, with topical imiquimod. Regarding this clone: Its antigen is not known.

CDR3 size: 11 residues. Germline-derived CDR1 and CDR2 are KGHSH and LQKENI. V lost 4 bases to trimming and J lost 6 bases, with 4 bases between them. The V call is TRBV18, the J call TRBJ2-1; no clear D. The receptor was derived from a young man with glioma. Sequencing was performed on PBMCs, taken from a glioma patient whose treatment included an IDH1 peptide vaccine. The CDR3: CASSQFNEQFF. CDR3 sequence (DNA): TGTGCCAGCTCACAATTCAATGAGCAGTTCTTC.